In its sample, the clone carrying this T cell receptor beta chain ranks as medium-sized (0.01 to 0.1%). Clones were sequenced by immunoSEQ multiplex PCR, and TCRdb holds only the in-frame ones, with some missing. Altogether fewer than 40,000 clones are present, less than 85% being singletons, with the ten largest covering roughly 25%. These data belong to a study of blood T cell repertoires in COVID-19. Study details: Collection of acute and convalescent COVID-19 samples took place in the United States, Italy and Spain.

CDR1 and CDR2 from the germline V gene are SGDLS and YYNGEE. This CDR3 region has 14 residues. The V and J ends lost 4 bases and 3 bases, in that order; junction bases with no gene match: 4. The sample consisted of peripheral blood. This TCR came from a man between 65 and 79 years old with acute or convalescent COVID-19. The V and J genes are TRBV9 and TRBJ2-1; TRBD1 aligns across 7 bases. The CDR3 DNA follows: TGTGCCAGCAGCTCAGGGACAGTCTACAATGAGCAGTTCTTC. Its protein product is CASSSGTVYNEQFF.